This paragraph reports one T cell receptor (beta chain). The antigen remains undetermined. These data are taken from a study of cytomegalovirus exposure and HLA in healthy donors. Broader study findings: In a later analysis, V- and J-gene trimming of beta chains associated with a DCLRE1C missense variant, replicated independently. Later, TCR association rates were found to vary by HLA locus, highest for DRB1 and lowest for HLA-C. Most observed TCR sequences were rare, whereas some public TCRs were detected in many donors.

The CDR3 loop spans 14 amino acids. V was trimmed by 1 base and J by 10 bases, leaving 16 bases between them. From germline, CDR1 is SGHAT and CDR2 FQDESV (reference sequence). Primers for the PCR totalled 60 Vbeta and 13 Jbeta. Sequencing used immunoSEQ multiplex PCR; TCRdb keeps in-frame clones, though not all of them. The repertoire consists of 150,000 to 200,000 clones, with about four fifths occurring once and the leading ten covering over 2%. Every donor was a healthy person donating bone marrow. The clonotype was recovered from a woman between 50 and 59 years old in good health and CMV-seronegative. Sequences were obtained from PBMCs. The V call is TRBV11-1, the J call TRBJ1-1, with a possible D match to TRBD1 (6 bases). Here the CDR3 reads CASSLGGRTTGAFF. As DNA, the CDR3 is TGTGCCAGCAGCTTAGGGGGGCGAACGACGGGAGCTTTCTTT.